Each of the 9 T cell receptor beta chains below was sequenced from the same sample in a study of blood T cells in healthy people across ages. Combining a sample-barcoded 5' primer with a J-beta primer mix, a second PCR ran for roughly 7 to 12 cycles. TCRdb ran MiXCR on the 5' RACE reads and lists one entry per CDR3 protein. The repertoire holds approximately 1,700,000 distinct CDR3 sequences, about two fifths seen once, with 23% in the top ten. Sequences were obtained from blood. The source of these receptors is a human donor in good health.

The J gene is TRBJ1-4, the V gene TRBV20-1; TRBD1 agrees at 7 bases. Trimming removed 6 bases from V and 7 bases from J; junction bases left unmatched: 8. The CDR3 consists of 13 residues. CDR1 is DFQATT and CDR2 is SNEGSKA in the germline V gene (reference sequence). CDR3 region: CSALTGDGEKLFF. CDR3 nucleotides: TGCAGTGCCCTAACAGGGGACGGTGAAAAACTGTTTTTT.

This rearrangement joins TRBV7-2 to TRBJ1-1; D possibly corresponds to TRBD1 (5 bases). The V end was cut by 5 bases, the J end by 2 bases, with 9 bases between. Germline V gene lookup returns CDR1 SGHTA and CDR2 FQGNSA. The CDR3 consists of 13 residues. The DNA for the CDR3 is TGTGCCAGCAGCCCCAGGGATAACACTGAAGCTTTCTTT. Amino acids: CASSPRDNTEAFF.

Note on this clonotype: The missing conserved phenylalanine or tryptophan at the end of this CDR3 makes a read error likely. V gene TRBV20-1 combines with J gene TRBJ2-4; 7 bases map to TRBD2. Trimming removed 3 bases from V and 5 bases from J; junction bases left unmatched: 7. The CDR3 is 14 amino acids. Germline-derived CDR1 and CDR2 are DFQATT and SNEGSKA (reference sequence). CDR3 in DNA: TGCAGTGCTAGTCCAGGACGGGGGGAAAACATTCAGTACTGC. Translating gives CSASPGRGENIQYC.

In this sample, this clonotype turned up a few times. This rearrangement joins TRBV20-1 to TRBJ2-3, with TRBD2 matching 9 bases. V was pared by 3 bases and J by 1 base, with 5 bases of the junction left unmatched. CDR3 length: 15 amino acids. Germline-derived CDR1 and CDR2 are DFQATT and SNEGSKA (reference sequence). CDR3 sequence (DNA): TGCAGTGCTAGGCTAGCGGGGACTCGCACAGATACGCAGTATTTT. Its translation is CSARLAGTRTDTQYF.

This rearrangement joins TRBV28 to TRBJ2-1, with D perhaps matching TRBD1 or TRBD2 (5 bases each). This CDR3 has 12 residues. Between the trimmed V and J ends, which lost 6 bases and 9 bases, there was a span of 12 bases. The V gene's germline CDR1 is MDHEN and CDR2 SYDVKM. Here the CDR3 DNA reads TGTGCCAGCAGGAACCCTGGGGGTGAGCAGTTCTTC. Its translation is CASRNPGGEQFF.

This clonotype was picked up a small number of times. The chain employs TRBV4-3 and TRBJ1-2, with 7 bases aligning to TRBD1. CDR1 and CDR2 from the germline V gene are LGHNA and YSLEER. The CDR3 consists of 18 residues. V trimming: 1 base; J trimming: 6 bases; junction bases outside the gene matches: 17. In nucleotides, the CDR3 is TGCGCCAGCAGCCAAGGTTGGGTGGTCGAGGGGGCAGTACATGGCTACACCTTC. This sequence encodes CASSQGWVVEGAVHGYTF.

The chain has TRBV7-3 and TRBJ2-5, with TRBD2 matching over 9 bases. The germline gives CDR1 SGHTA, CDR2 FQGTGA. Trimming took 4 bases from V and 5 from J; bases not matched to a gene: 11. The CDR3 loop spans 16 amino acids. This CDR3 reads CASSSSGLAGMETQYF. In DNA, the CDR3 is TGTGCCAGCAGCTCCTCCGGGCTAGCGGGGATGGAGACCCAGTACTTC.

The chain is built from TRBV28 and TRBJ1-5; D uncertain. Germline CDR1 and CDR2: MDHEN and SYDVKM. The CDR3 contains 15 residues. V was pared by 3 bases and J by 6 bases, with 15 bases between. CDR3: CASSLLGFFSQPQHF. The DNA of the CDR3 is TGTGCCAGCAGTTTGTTAGGTTTTTTTAGTCAGCCCCAGCATTTT.

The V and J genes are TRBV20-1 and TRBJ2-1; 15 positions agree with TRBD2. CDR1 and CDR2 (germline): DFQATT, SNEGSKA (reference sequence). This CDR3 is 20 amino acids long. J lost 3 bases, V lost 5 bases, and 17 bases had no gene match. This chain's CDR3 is CSARTSGGETPLQYYNEQFF. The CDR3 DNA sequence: TGCAGTGCTCGGACTAGCGGGGGGGAGACTCCTCTCCAGTACTACAATGAGCAGTTCTTC.